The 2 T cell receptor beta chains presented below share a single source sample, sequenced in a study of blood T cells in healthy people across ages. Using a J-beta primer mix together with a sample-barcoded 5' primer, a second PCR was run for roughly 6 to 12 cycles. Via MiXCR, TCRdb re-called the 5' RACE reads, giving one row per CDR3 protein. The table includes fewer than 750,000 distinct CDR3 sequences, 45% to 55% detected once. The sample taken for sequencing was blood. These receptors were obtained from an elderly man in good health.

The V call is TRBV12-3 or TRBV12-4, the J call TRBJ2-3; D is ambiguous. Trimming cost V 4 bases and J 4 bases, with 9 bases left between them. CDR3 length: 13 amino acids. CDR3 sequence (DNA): TGTGCCAGCAGTTGGAAGGGCGCAGATACGCAGTATTTT. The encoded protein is CASSWKGADTQYF.

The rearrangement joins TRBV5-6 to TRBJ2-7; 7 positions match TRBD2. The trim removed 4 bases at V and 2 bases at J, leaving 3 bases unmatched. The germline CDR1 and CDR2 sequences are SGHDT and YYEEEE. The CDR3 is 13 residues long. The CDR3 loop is CASSSGTAYEQYF. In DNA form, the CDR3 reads TGTGCCAGCAGCAGCGGGACGGCCTACGAGCAGTACTTC.